This TCR beta chain was found in a study of Graves' ophthalmopathy and Graves' hyperthyroidism. PBMCs were density-gradient isolated from around 11 ml fresh blood. The study amplified TCR beta CDR3 regions using RNA transcripts. An initial RT-PCR round employing HTBI primers preceded a second-round multiplex PCR. One entry per CDR3 protein results from TCRdb running MiXCR on the multiplex PCR reads. The sample lists 200,000 to 250,000 distinct CDR3 sequences, 20% to 25% occurring once. The CDR3 length is 18 residues. Trimming pared 3 bases from V and 8 bases from J, leaving 28 bases between. CDR1 and CDR2 from the germline V gene are KGHSH and LQKENI.

Material: peripheral blood. The sequence derives from a woman aged 45-65 years with Graves' ophthalmopathy. The V call is TRBV18, the J call TRBJ1-2, with a possible D match to TRBD1 (5 bases). The CDR3 is CASSPVFTAGQGGYGYTF. The CDR3 DNA is TGTGCCAGCTCACCGGTTTTCACGGCTGGGCAGGGTGGTTACGGCTACACCTTC.